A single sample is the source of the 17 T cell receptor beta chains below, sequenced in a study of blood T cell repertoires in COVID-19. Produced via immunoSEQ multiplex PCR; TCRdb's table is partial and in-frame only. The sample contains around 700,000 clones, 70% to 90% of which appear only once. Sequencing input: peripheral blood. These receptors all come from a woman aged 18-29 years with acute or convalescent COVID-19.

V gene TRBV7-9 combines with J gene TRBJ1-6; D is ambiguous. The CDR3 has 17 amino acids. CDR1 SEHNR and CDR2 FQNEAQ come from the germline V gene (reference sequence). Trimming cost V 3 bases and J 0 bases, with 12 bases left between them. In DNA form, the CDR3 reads TGTGCCAGCAGCTTCGCCGGGTTAAGCTCCTATAATTCACCCCTCCACTTT. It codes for CASSFAGLSSYNSPLHF.

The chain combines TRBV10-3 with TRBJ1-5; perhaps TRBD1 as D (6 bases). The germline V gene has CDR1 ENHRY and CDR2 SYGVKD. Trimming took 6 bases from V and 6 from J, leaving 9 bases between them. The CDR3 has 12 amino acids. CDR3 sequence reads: CAISQGSQPQHF. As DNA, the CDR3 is TGTGCCATCAGCCAGGGGAGTCAGCCCCAGCATTTT.

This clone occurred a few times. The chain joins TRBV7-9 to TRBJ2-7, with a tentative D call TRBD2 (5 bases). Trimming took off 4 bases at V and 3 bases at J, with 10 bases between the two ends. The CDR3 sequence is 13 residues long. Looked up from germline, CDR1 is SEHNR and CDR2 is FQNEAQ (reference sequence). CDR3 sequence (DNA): TGTGCCAGCAGCTCCAGCCGGGACTACGAGCAGTACTTC. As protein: CASSSSRDYEQYF. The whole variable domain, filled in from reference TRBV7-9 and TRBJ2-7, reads DTGVSQNPRHKITKRGQNVTFRCDPISEHNRLYWYRQTLGQGPEFLTYFQNEAQLEKSRLLSDRFSAERPKGSFSTLEIQRTEQGDSAMYLCASSSSRDYEQYFGPGTRLTVT.

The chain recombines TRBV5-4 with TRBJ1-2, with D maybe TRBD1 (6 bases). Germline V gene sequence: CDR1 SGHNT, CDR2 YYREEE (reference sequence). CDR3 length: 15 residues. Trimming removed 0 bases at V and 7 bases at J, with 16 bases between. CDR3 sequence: CASSLAMGAQSGYTF. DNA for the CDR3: TGTGCCAGCAGCTTGGCCATGGGGGCTCAAAGTGGCTACACCTTC.

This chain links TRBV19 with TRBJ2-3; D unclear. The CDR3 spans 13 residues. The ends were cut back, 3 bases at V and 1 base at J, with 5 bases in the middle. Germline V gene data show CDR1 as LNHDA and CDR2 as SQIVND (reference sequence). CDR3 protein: CASSIGRTDTQYF. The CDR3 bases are TGTGCCAGTAGTATTGGGCGCACAGATACGCAGTATTTT. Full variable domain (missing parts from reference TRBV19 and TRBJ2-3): DGGITQSPKYLFRKEGQNVTLSCEQNLNHDAMYWYRQDPGQGLRLIYYSQIVNDFQKGDIAEGYSVSREKKESFPLTVTSAQKNPTAFYLCASSIGRTDTQYFGPGTRLTVL.

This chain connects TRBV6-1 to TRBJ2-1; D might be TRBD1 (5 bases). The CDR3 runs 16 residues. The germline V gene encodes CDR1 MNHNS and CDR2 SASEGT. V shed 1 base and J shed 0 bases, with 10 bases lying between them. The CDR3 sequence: CASSEGRGSSYNEQFF. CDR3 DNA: TGTGCCAGCAGTGAAGGTAGGGGAAGCTCCTACAATGAGCAGTTCTTC.

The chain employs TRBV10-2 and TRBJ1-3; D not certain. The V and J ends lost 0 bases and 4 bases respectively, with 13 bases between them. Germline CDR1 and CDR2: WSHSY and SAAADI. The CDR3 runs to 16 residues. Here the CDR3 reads CASSESVRGSGNTIYF. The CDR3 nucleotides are TGCGCCAGCAGTGAGTCGGTTAGAGGGTCCGGAAACACCATATATTTT.

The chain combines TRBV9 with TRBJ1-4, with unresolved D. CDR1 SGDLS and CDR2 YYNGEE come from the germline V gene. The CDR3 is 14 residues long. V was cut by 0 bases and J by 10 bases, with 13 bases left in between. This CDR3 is CASSVGAGNPKLFF. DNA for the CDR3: TGTGCCAGCAGCGTAGGGGCGGGAAATCCAAAACTGTTTTTT.

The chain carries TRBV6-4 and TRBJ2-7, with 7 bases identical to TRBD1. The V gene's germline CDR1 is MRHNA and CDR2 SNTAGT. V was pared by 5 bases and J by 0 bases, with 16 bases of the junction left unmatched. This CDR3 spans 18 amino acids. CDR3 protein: CASSYTEGQSPLSYEQYF. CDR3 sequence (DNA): TGTGCCAGCAGTTATACCGAGGGACAGAGTCCCCTCTCCTACGAGCAGTACTTC.

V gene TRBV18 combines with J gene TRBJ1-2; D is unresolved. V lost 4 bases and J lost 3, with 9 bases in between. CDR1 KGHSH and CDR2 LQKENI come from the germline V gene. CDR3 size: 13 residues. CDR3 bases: TGTGCCAGCTCACGAGGGAGGGACTATGGCTACACCTTC. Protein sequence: CASSRGRDYGYTF.

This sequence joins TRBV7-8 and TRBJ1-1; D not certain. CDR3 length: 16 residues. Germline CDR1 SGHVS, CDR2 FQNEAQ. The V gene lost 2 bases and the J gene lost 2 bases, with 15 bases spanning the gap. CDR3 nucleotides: TGTGCCAGCAGCTTAATTCTAGGTCGGGGAAACACTGAAGCTTTCTTT. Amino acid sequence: CASSLILGRGNTEAFF.

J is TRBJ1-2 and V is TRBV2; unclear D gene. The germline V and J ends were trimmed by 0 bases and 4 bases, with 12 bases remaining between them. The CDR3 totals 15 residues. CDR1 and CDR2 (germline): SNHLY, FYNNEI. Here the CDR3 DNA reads TGTGCCAGCAGTGAAGCGCGTGAGGCTGGCTATGGCTACACCTTC. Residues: CASSEAREAGYGYTF.

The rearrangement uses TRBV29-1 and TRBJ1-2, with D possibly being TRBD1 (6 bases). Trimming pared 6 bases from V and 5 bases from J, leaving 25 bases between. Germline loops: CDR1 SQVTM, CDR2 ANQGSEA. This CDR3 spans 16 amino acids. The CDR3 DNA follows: TGCAGCGTAACAACCGGGCAACCAGAGGGGGGGTATGGCTACACCTTC. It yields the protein CSVTTGQPEGGYGYTF.

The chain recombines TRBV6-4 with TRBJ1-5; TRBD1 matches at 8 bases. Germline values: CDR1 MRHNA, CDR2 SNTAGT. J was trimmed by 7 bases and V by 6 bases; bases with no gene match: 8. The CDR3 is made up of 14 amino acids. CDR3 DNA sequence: TGTGCCAGCAGCCAGACAGGGGAGGGACAGCCCCAGCATTTT. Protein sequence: CASSQTGEGQPQHF.

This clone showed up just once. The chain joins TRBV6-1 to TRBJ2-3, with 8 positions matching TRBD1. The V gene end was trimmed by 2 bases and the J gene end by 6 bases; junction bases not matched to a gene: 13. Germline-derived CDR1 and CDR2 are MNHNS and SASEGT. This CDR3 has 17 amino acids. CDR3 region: CASSESRTGFQVDTQYF. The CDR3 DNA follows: TGTGCCAGCAGTGAAAGTCGGACAGGGTTTCAGGTGGATACGCAGTATTTT.

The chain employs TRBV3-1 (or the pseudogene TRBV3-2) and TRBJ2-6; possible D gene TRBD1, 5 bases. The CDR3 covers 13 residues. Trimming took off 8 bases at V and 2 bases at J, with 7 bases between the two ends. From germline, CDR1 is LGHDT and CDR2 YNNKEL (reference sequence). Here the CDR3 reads CASAQAGANVLTF. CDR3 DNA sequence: TGTGCCAGCGCACAGGCTGGGGCCAACGTCCTGACTTTC.

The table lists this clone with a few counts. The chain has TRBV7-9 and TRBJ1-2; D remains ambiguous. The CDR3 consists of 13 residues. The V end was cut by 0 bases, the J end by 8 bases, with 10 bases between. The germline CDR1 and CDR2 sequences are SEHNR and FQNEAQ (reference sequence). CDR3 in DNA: TGTGCCAGCAGCTTAGCTTGGGGAGACGGCTACACCTTC. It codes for CASSLAWGDGYTF.